Presented here are 3 T cell receptor beta chains from one specimen sequenced in a study of OX40 agonist ivuxolimab in advanced cancers. Produced via immunoSEQ multiplex PCR; TCRdb's table is partial and in-frame only. This sample has some 90,000 clones, with approximately 89% found just once. The specimen was CD4+ or CD8+ T cells sorted from blood, collected in a trial of the OX40 agonist ivuxolimab. Receptors originate from an adult with an advanced solid tumor such as melanoma, head and neck, liver or kidney cancer.

This chain joins TRBV30 and TRBJ1-1, with D tentatively TRBD1 (5 bases). CDR1 and CDR2 (germline): GTSNPN, SVGIG (reference sequence). This CDR3 has 16 amino acids. Trimming cost V 7 bases and J 9 bases, with 30 bases left between them. DNA for the CDR3: TGTGCCTCCCGCGGCGTCAGTTCAGGGCAGAACAAGAAAGCTTTCTTT. Its translation: CASRGVSSGQNKKAFF.

This chain connects TRBV6-6 to TRBJ2-6; 7 bases agree with TRBD2. V lost 4 bases to trimming and J lost 2 bases; unmatched junction nucleotides: 5. In germline, CDR1 is MNHNY, CDR2 SVGAGI (reference sequence). This CDR3 contains 16 residues. CDR3 loop: CASSWGGETGANVLTF. The CDR3 DNA reads as TGTGCCAGCAGTTGGGGAGGGGAAACTGGGGCCAACGTCCTGACTTTC.

The rearrangement joins TRBV6-6 to TRBJ2-3; D ambiguous. Germline V gene data show CDR1 as MNHNY and CDR2 as SVGAGI (reference sequence). Trimming left V 4 bases short and J 4 bases short, with 9 bases between. The CDR3 extends over 13 amino acids. The CDR3: CASSFPDSDTQYF. The CDR3 nucleotides are TGTGCCAGCAGTTTCCCTGACTCAGATACGCAGTATTTT.